This T cell receptor (beta chain) stems from a study of identical twins. Whole-study findings and limits: Twins' excess sharing was less marked for out-of-frame beta sequences. For out-of-frame alpha sequences shared by twins, low generation probability was in excess. Fewer insertions marked abundant cord blood beta clonotypes; young adult naive trended weakly, memory not at all.

The germline V gene encodes CDR1 MNHEY and CDR2 SMNVEV (reference sequence). This CDR3 has 15 residues. Trimming removed 3 bases from V and 6 bases from J; junction bases left unmatched: 4. Worth noting for this clonotype: Its antigen is as yet unknown.

Each CDR3 protein gets one entry after TCRdb re-called the 5' RACE reads with MiXCR. Of hundreds of thousands of distinct CDR3 sequences listed, around 7.6% are singletons. These data are also associated with another study on yellow fever vaccine responses in identical twins. That paper states: Twins reportedly showed a vaccine T cell response that seemed partly convergent and partly personalized.

The receptor was derived from a woman in her late teens or twenties in good health. Sequences were obtained from CD8+ T cells sorted from blood. This chain links TRBV27 with TRBJ2-3; 12 bases align to TRBD2. Here the CDR3 DNA reads TGTGCCAGCAGTTTGACTAGCGGGAGTTGGGATACGCAGTATTTT. It encodes CASSLTSGSWDTQYF.